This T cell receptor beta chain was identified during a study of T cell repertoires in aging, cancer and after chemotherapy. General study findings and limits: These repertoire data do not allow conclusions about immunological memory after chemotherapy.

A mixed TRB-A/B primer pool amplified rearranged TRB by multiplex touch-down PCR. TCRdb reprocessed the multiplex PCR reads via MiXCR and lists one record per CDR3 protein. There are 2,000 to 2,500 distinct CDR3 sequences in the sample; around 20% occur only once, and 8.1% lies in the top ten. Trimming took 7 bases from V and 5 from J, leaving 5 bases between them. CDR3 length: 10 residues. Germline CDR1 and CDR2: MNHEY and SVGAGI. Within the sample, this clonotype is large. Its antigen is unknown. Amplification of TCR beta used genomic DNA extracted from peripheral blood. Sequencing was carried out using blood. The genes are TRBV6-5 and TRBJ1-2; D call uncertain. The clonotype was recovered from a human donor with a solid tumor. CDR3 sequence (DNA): TGTGCCAGCAAAGGGTATGGCTACACCTTC. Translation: CASKGYGYTF.